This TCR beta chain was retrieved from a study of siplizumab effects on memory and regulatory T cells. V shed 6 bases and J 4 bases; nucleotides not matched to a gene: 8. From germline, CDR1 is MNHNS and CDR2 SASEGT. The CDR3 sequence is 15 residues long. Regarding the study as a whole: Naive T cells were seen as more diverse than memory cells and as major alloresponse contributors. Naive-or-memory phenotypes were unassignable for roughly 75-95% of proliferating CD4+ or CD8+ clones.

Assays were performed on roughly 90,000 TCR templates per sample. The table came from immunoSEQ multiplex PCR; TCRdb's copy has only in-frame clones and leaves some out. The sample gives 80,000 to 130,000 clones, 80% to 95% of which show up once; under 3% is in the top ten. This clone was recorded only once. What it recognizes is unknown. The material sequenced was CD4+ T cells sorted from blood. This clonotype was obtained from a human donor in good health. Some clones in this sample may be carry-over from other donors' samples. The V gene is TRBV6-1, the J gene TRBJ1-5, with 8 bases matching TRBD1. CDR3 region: CASRRGTGQNQPQHF. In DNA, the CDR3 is TGTGCCAGCAGGAGGGGGACAGGCCAAAATCAGCCCCAGCATTTT.